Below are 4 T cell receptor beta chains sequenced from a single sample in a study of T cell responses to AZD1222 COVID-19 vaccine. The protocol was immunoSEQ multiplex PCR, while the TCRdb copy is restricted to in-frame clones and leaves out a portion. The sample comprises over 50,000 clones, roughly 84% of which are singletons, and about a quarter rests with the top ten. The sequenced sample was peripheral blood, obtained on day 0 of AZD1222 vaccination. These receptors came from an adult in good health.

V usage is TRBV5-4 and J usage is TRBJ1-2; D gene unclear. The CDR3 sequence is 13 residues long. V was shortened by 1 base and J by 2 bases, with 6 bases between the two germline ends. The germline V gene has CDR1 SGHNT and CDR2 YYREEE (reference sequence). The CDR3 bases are TGTGCCAGCAGCTTGAGAGACAACTATGGCTACACCTTC. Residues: CASSLRDNYGYTF.

The CDR3 DNA is TGTGCCAGCAGCTTAGCCAAGAGGGGTGGGAGGATAACAGATACGCAGTATTTT. Its translation is CASSLAKRGGRITDTQYF. The chain couples TRBV13 to TRBJ2-3; possible D gene TRBD2, 6 bases. Trimming shortened V by 1 base and J by 3 bases, and 20 bases separated the two germline ends. The germline CDR1 and CDR2 sequences are PRHDT and FYEKMQ (reference sequence). The CDR3 runs to 18 residues.

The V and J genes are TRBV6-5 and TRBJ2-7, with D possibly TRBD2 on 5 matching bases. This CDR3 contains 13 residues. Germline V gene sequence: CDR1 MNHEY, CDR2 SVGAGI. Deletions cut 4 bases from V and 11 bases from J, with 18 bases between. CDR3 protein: CASSLSGTLKKYF. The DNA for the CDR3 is TGTGCCAGCAGTTTGAGCGGTACATTGAAAAAGTACTTC.

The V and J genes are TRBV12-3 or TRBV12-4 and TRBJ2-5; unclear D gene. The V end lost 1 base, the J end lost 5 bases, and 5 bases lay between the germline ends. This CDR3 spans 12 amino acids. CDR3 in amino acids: CASSLDRETQYF. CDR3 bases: TGTGCCAGCAGTTTAGATAGGGAGACCCAGTACTTC.